These T cell receptor beta chains were read from a single sample in a study of blood T cells in healthy people across ages. TCRdb redid the calling of the 5' RACE reads with MiXCR, one entry per CDR3 protein. The sample has about 1.7 million distinct CDR3 sequences, 28% seen once. Sequencing was done on a sample of blood. The receptors originated from a woman aged 25 to 39 in good health. Each CDR3 is given with its conserved first and last residue. A D gene is named only where the DNA matches it firmly. Clone size is stated in some rows and not others, as once, few, many or a class when expanded.

D	V	J	size	CDR3	DNA
NA	TRBV20-1	TRBJ2-7	few	CSARDAWGGAFEQYF	TGCAGTGCTAGAGATGCTTGGGGGGGGGCCTTCGAGCAGTACTTC
NA	TRBV30	TRBJ1-4	few	CAWSGGRDEKLFF	TGTGCCTGGAGTGGTGGCAGGGATGAAAAACTGTTTTTT
NA	TRBV6-5	TRBJ1-1	NA	CASSYRRAGIPEAFF	TGTGCCAGCAGTTACCGACGGGCCGGAATCCCTGAAGCTTTCTTT
TRBD1	TRBV12-5	TRBJ2-3	NA	CASGSPDRVNTDTQYF	TGTGCTAGTGGTTCTCCGGACAGGGTTAACACAGATACGCAGTATTTT
NA	TRBV7-3	TRBJ2-5	NA	CALKPVTAQGETQYF	TGTGCCCTCAAACCCGTGACAGCCCAGGGGGAGACCCAGTACTTC
NA	TRBV4-3	TRBJ2-1	many	CASSQRQRSSYNEQFF	TGCGCCAGCAGCCAAAGACAGCGAAGCTCCTACAATGAGCAGTTCTTC
TRBD2	TRBV6-2/TRBV6-3	TRBJ2-7	few	CASSRLGTSFDEQYF	TGTGCCAGCAGCCGCCTAGGGACTAGCTTTGACGAGCAGTACTTC
NA	TRBV20-1	TRBJ2-3	many	CSASGTDTQYF	TGCAGTGCTAGTGGCACAGATACGCAGTATTTT
NA	TRBV9	TRBJ2-5	NA	CASSVVETGQETQYF	TGTGCCAGCAGCGTAGTCGAGACAGGACAAGAGACCCAGTACTTC
NA	TRBV5-1	TRBJ1-6	NA	CASSLATNDSPLHF	TGCGCCAGCAGCTTGGCTACTAACGATTCACCCCTCCACTTT
NA	TRBV6-5	TRBJ1-2	NA	CASSYDGGDYGYTF	TGTGCCAGCAGTTACGACGGAGGGGACTATGGCTACACCTTC
NA	TRBV11-2	TRBJ2-1	NA	CASNTVRSSNEQFF	TGTGCCAGCAATACAGTTCGGTCGTCCAATGAGCAGTTCTTC
NA	TRBV20-1	TRBJ2-1	NA	CSAPPWVGSYNEQFF	TGCAGTGCCCCCCCCTGGGTAGGCTCCTACAATGAGCAGTTCTTC
NA	TRBV7-8	TRBJ2-1	many	CASSLIQSSYNEQFF	TGTGCCAGCAGCTTGATCCAAAGCTCCTACAATGAGCAGTTCTTC
NA	TRBV2	TRBJ2-2	NA	CASSPGPGLLGELFF	TGTGCCAGCAGTCCGGGACCCGGTTTGTTGGGGGAGCTGTTTTTT
TRBD1	TRBV6-1	TRBJ2-5	few	CASSEAGQGEQETQYF	TGTGCCAGCAGTGAAGCGGGACAGGGAGAGCAAGAGACCCAGTACTTC
NA	TRBV5-1	TRBJ1-2	few	CASSWGDASTGYTF	TGCGCCAGCAGCTGGGGAGACGCAAGTACAGGCTACACCTTC
NA	TRBV6-5	TRBJ2-3	few	CATGVTFSTDTQYF	TGTGCCACAGGGGTGACCTTTAGCACAGATACGCAGTATTTT
NA	TRBV3-1	TRBJ2-7	NA	CASTQDSGVQYF	TGTGCCAGCACCCAAGATAGTGGCGTGCAGTACTTC
NA	TRBV6-1	TRBJ1-5	NA	CASSEVGVDQPQHF	TGTGCCAGCAGTGAAGTCGGGGTGGATCAGCCCCAGCATTTT
TRBD1	TRBV7-6	TRBJ1-4	many	CASSPPGQGQKLFF	TGTGCCAGCAGCCCGCCGGGACAGGGACAAAAACTGTTTTTT
NA	TRBV29-1	TRBJ1-4	NA	CSAMRGYKLFF	TGCAGCGCCATGAGAGGGTATAAACTGTTTTTT
NA	TRBV5-5	TRBJ2-7	many	CASSLETASSYEQYF	TGTGCCAGCAGCTTGGAAACCGCGAGCTCCTACGAGCAGTACTTC
TRBD2	TRBV6-1	TRBJ2-1	NA	CASIQREGQSVYGQFF	TGTGCCAGCATACAGCGGGAGGGCCAGTCTGTCTATGGGCAGTTCTTC
NA	TRBV10-3	TRBJ1-2	few	CAISPGTYGYTF	TGTGCCATCAGTCCGGGGACCTATGGCTACACCTTC
NA	TRBV7-9	TRBJ2-1	NA	CASSFTVEDEQFF	TGTGCCAGCAGCTTCACGGTGGAAGATGAGCAGTTCTTC
TRBD1	TRBV27	TRBJ1-2	few	CASSPGQDSSYGYTF	TGTGCCAGCAGTCCGGGACAGGATTCCTCCTATGGCTACACCTTC
NA	TRBV7-2	TRBJ2-7	few	CASSLAQFTYEQYF	TGTGCCAGCAGCTTAGCGCAGTTTACCTACGAGCAGTACTTC
TRBD1	TRBV6-5	TRBJ2-1	many	CASSVEGAIDNEQFF	TGTGCCAGCAGTGTAGAGGGGGCCATCGACAATGAGCAGTTCTTC
NA	TRBV7-2	TRBJ2-7	few	CASSLSSLSSYEQYF	TGTGCCAGCAGCTTATCAAGCCTTAGCTCCTACGAGCAGTACTTC
NA	TRBV20-1	TRBJ1-2	many	CSATSGDTNYGYTF	TGCAGTGCAACCTCTGGGGACACCAACTATGGCTACACCTTC
NA	TRBV3-1	TRBJ1-4	few	CASSQGLLPNEKLFF	TGTGCCAGCAGCCAAGGCCTATTACCTAATGAAAAACTGTTTTTT
NA	TRBV28	TRBJ1-5	NA	CASSSLQGGSNQPQHF	TGTGCCAGCAGTTCACTGCAGGGTGGAAGCAATCAGCCCCAGCATTTT
NA	TRBV29-1	TRBJ2-3	many	CSVGDRTDTQYF	TGCAGCGTCGGAGACAGGACAGATACGCAGTATTTT
NA	TRBV21-1	TRBJ2-5	NA	CASSKGGTDGKTQYF	TGTGCCAGCAGCAAGGGCGGGACGGATGGGAAGACCCAGTACTTC
NA	TRBV6-4	TRBJ2-1	NA	CASTMNEQFF	TGTGCCAGCACTATGAATGAGCAGTTCTTC
NA	TRBV5-1	TRBJ2-5	NA	CASSLFYAETQYF	TGCGCCAGCAGCTTGTTCTATGCAGAGACCCAGTACTTC
NA	TRBV5-1	TRBJ1-1	NA	CASTGRHTEAFF	TGCGCCAGCACCGGGCGCCACACTGAAGCTTTCTTT